Listed here are 18 T cell receptor beta chains from one sample, sequenced in a study of cytomegalovirus exposure and HLA in healthy donors. PCR amplification relied on 60 Vbeta primers (plus 13 Jbeta primers). Data came from immunoSEQ multiplex PCR; TCRdb stores just in-frame clones and leaves some out. There are around 180,000 clones in the sample; about four fifths occur only once, and 4.8% lies in the top ten. Sequences were obtained from PBMCs. Receptors were obtained from a man aged 18 to 29 in good health and CMV-seronegative.

Points on this clone: Sequence at one end of the junction differs from germline and may be a read error. The rearrangement joins TRBV7-9 to TRBJ1-5, with D possibly being TRBD1 (5 bases). Germline CDR1 reads SEHNR; CDR2 reads FQNEAQ (reference sequence). This CDR3 is 14 amino acids long. The DNA of the CDR3 is TGTTCCAGCAGCTTAGGGTCGGGGGGACAGCCCCAGCATTTT. Its translation is CSSSLGSGGQPQHF.

The J gene is TRBJ2-1, the V gene TRBV7-8; 7 bases map to TRBD2. Losses at the gene ends were 3 bases for V and 9 bases for J; bases not matched to a gene: 2. The CDR3 runs 12 residues. The germline gives CDR1 SGHVS, CDR2 FQNEAQ. Here the CDR3 DNA reads TGTGCCAGCAGCTTCTGGACTAGTGAGCAGTTCTTC. Its translation is CASSFWTSEQFF.

V gene TRBV9 combines with J gene TRBJ2-7, with 8 bases fitting TRBD2. This CDR3 region has 16 residues. CDR1 and CDR2 (germline): SGDLS, YYNGEE. With V trimmed by 0 bases and J by 8 bases, 13 bases remained unmatched. The CDR3 protein is CASSVASGGLHSQQYF. The CDR3 DNA sequence: TGTGCCAGCAGCGTAGCATCGGGAGGGCTTCATTCTCAGCAGTACTTC.

This clone was picked up one time. The chain is built from TRBV27 and TRBJ2-2; D remains ambiguous. V shed 5 bases and J shed 7 bases, with 5 bases lying between them. Germline-derived CDR1 and CDR2 are MNHEY and SMNVEV (reference sequence). This CDR3 contains 11 residues. The DNA of the CDR3 is TGTGCCAGCAGTCCGGGCGGGGAGCTGTTTTTT. It is translated as CASSPGGELFF.

This clone was recorded only once. The V and J genes are TRBV11-3 and TRBJ2-1; D might be TRBD2 (6 bases). Germline CDR1 and CDR2: SGHNT and YENEEA. The CDR3 runs 18 residues. V lost 1 base and J lost 0, with 16 bases in between. The CDR3 coding sequence is TGTGCCAGCAGCTTAGGAGCGGGCAGGTTGAGCTCCTACAATGAGCAGTTCTTC. Protein sequence: CASSLGAGRLSSYNEQFF.

The chain has TRBV9 and TRBJ2-1; 13 bases align to TRBD2. Germline V CDR1 and CDR2: SGDLS, YYNGEE. After removal of 2 bases from V and 12 bases from J, the junction contained 2 bases not matched to a gene. The CDR3 loop spans 13 amino acids. CDR3 sequence: CASSVGTSGTQFF. The CDR3 nucleotides read TGTGCCAGCAGCGTTGGGACTAGCGGGACGCAGTTCTTC. The complete variable domain, with remaining parts taken from reference TRBV9 and TRBJ2-1, reads DSGVTQTPKHLITATGQRVTLRCSPRSGDLSVYWYQQSLDQGLQFLIQYYNGEERAKGNILERFSAQQFPDLHSELNLSSLELGDSALYFCASSVGTSGTQFFGPGTRLTVL.

The chain couples TRBV2 to TRBJ2-5; D is undetermined. Trimming stripped 9 bases from V and 3 bases from J, with 11 bases between. CDR1 is SNHLY, CDR2 FYNNEI, per germline. The CDR3 length is 12 residues. The CDR3 DNA is TGTGCCAGTAGTTTTTTAGAAGAGACCCAGTACTTC. It translates to CASSFLEETQYF. Using reference TRBV2 and TRBJ2-5 for the parts outside the CDR3, the full variable domain is EPEVTQTPSHQVTQMGQEVILRCVPISNHLYFYWYRQILGQKVEFLVSFYNNEISEKSEIFDDQFSVERPDGSNFTLKIRSTKLEDSAMYFCASSFLEETQYFGPGTRLLVL.

This clone was seen just once. The chain couples TRBV27 to TRBJ2-3; D is ambiguous. The V end was cut by 4 bases, the J end by 4 bases, with 9 bases between. CDR3 size: 13 residues. Germline CDR1 reads MNHEY; CDR2 reads SMNVEV (reference sequence). The CDR3 DNA reads as TGTGCCAGCAGTTCTGAGTCGCCAGATACGCAGTATTTT. This gives the protein CASSSESPDTQYF.

About this clone: This sample also contains other DNA sequences that code for the same CDR3. This chain uses TRBV29-1 with TRBJ1-5; 9 positions agree with TRBD1. With 4 bases clipped from V and 2 bases from J, the junction kept 0 bases outside the gene matches. Germline lookup yields CDR1 SQVTM and CDR2 ANQGSEA. The CDR3 consists of 13 residues. The CDR3 nucleotides are TGCAGCGTTGGGGACAGGGGCAATCAGCCCCAGCATTTT. Amino acids: CSVGDRGNQPQHF.

This clone was picked up one time. This chain uses TRBV5-1 with TRBJ1-1, with no clear D. The CDR3 is 13 residues long. The germline gives CDR1 SGHRS, CDR2 YFSETQ. V dropped 0 bases and J dropped 1 base, with 4 bases sitting between them. DNA for the CDR3: TGCGCCAGCAGCTTGGTCCGGAACACTGAAGCTTTCTTT. Its translation is CASSLVRNTEAFF.

This chain uses TRBV29-1 with TRBJ2-2; TRBD2 aligns across 9 bases. V lost 7 bases and J lost 6; bases outside the gene matches: 6. The germline V gene has CDR1 SQVTM and CDR2 ANQGSEA. There are 13 residues in the CDR3. CDR3 amino acids: CSAWTSAAGELFF. The CDR3 region has the DNA TGCAGCGCCTGGACTAGCGCGGCCGGGGAGCTGTTTTTT.

The V call is TRBV5-1, the J call TRBJ2-2; D is uncertain. CDR1 is SGHRS and CDR2 is YFSETQ in the germline V gene. The CDR3 totals 15 residues. Trimming pared 5 bases from V and 2 bases from J, leaving 13 bases between. The CDR3 loop is CASRVSTANTGELFF. DNA of the CDR3: TGCGCCAGCAGAGTTAGTACAGCTAACACCGGGGAGCTGTTTTTT.

This clone was seen a few times. This chain connects TRBV6-1 to TRBJ2-7; a weak D match, TRBD2 (6 bases). CDR3 length: 16 amino acids. With 3 bases removed from V and 5 bases from J, the gap between germline ends came to 20 bases. CDR1 and CDR2 from the germline V gene are MNHNS and SASEGT. CDR3 sequence: CASSDSIFGGKNEQYF. CDR3 DNA sequence: TGTGCCAGCAGTGATTCCATATTTGGCGGGAAGAACGAGCAGTACTTC.

The chain couples TRBV2 to TRBJ2-3; 15 nucleotides match TRBD2. V was pared by 8 bases and J by 3 bases, with 3 bases of the junction left unmatched. The CDR3 extends over 15 amino acids. The V gene's germline CDR1 is SNHLY and CDR2 FYNNEI. In nucleotides, the CDR3 is TGTGCCAGCGAGGGGACTAGCGGGGGGACAGATACGCAGTATTTT. Encoded protein: CASEGTSGGTDTQYF.

This chain's CDR3 is CASSDLGQAAYEQYF. In DNA, the CDR3 is TGTGCCAGCAGTGATTTGGGACAGGCCGCCTACGAGCAGTACTTC. The chain is built from TRBV2 and TRBJ2-7, with 8 positions matching TRBD1. J was trimmed by 2 bases and V by 3 bases; bases with no gene match: 6. The V gene's germline CDR1 is SNHLY and CDR2 FYNNEI. The CDR3 length is 15 residues. The full variable domain, with the rest looked up from reference TRBV2 and TRBJ2-7, is EPEVTQTPSHQVTQMGQEVILRCVPISNHLYFYWYRQILGQKVEFLVSFYNNEISEKSEIFDDQFSVERPDGSNFTLKIRSTKLEDSAMYFCASSDLGQAAYEQYFGPGTRLTVT.

This chain joins TRBV6-1 and TRBJ1-2; D ambiguous. Trimming took 6 bases from V and 1 from J, leaving 12 bases between them. CDR1 and CDR2 (germline): MNHNS, SASEGT. This CDR3 is 14 amino acids long. The CDR3 DNA sequence: TGTGCCAGCAGAGAACGCAGCGTTAACTATGGCTACACCTTC. As protein: CASRERSVNYGYTF.

V is TRBV7-9 and J is TRBJ1-2, with D perhaps matching TRBD1 (5 bases). The CDR3 contains 18 residues. The germline gives CDR1 SEHNR, CDR2 FQNEAQ (reference sequence). V was trimmed by 2 bases and J by 0 bases, leaving 19 bases between them. The CDR3 loop is CASSLNQGRSQANYGYTF. For the CDR3, the DNA is TGTGCCAGCAGCTTAAACCAGGGCAGATCCCAAGCTAACTATGGCTACACCTTC.

V and J are TRBV7-9 and TRBJ2-6, with 8 nucleotides matching TRBD1. The CDR3 sequence is 16 residues long. After removal of 5 bases from V and 0 bases from J, the junction contained 3 bases not matched to a gene. Germline V gene data show CDR1 as SEHNR and CDR2 as FQNEAQ (reference sequence). As DNA, the CDR3 is TGTGCCAGCAGCGCGGACAGGGACTCTGGGGCCAACGTCCTGACTTTC. Translating gives CASSADRDSGANVLTF. Drawing the rest from reference TRBV7-9 and TRBJ2-6, the complete variable domain is DTGVSQNPRHKITKRGQNVTFRCDPISEHNRLYWYRQTLGQGPEFLTYFQNEAQLEKSRLLSDRFSAERPKGSFSTLEIQRTEQGDSAMYLCASSADRDSGANVLTFGAGSRLTVL.